A single sample gave rise to the 23 T cell receptor beta chains below, sequenced in a study of blood T cell repertoires in COVID-19. Clones were read by immunoSEQ multiplex PCR, and TCRdb kept only the in-frame ones, dropping some. This table has about 64,000 clones, 80% to 90% appearing once. Sequencing was carried out using peripheral blood. The source is a man aged 45-60 years with active COVID-19.

V and J are TRBV27 and TRBJ2-7; 10 nucleotides match TRBD2. The CDR3 is made up of 14 amino acids. Trimming cost V 3 bases and J 5 bases; bases outside gene matches: 4. Germline CDR1 and CDR2: MNHEY and SMNVEV (reference sequence). As DNA, the CDR3 is TGTGCCAGCAGTTTGGGTAGCGGGGGGCACGAGCAGTACTTC. Translation gives CASSLGSGGHEQYF.

In regard to this clone: One junction end disagrees with the germline gene, perhaps due to a read error. The CDR3 coding sequence is TGTGCCAGCGATTTCCCCCAGACTAGCACAGATGCGCAGTATTTT. The encoded protein is CASDFPQTSTDAQYF. This chain uses TRBV9 with TRBJ2-3; TRBD2 agrees at 7 bases. This CDR3 spans 15 amino acids. CDR1 and CDR2 (germline): SGDLS, YYNGEE.

The chain combines TRBV4-1 with TRBJ1-1; D ambiguous. Between the trimmed V and J ends, which lost 3 bases and 0 bases, there was a span of 14 bases. Germline V lookup: CDR1 MGHRA, CDR2 YSYEKL. This CDR3 has 16 amino acids. In DNA form, the CDR3 reads TGCGCCAGCAGCCAGGCGATCGGGGTAATGAACACTGAAGCTTTCTTT. Protein: CASSQAIGVMNTEAFF.

This clone appeared a few times. The rearrangement uses TRBV18 and TRBJ1-1; TRBD1 might be the D (6 bases). The CDR3 extends over 16 amino acids. Germline assignment: CDR1 KGHSH and CDR2 LQKENI. Trimming took 2 bases from V and 4 from J, leaving 17 bases between them. The CDR3 loop reads CASSPTVDRTTTEAFF. The CDR3 region has the DNA TGTGCCAGCTCACCAACTGTCGACAGGACGACCACTGAAGCTTTCTTT.

The count of this clone is one. This chain uses TRBV19 with TRBJ2-3; TRBD1 matches at 8 bases. Germline V lookup: CDR1 LNHDA, CDR2 SQIVND (reference sequence). Trimming removed 8 bases from V and 3 bases from J; junction bases left unmatched: 7. This CDR3 contains 14 residues. This CDR3 is CASPFQGATDTQYF. Written as DNA, the CDR3 is TGTGCCAGTCCATTCCAGGGGGCGACAGATACGCAGTATTTT.

The genes are TRBV6-5 and TRBJ2-5, with D possibly matching TRBD1 (6 bases). V lost 4 bases to trimming and J lost 3 bases, with 15 bases between them. Germline values: CDR1 MNHEY, CDR2 SVGAGI. CDR3 size: 15 residues. The DNA for the CDR3 is TGTGCCAGCAGTTTACAGGGCCTAAGTGAAGAGACCCAGTACTTC. Its translation: CASSLQGLSEETQYF.

The CDR3: CASSPPDSGADTQYF. The CDR3 region has the DNA TGTGCCAGCTCACCACCGGACAGTGGAGCAGATACGCAGTATTTT. The rearrangement links TRBV18 to TRBJ2-3; D might be TRBD1 (6 bases). V lost 0 bases to trimming and J lost 4 bases, with 11 bases between them. CDR3 length equals 15 residues. Germline V gene lookup returns CDR1 KGHSH and CDR2 LQKENI. The whole variable domain, filled in from reference TRBV18 and TRBJ2-3, reads NAGVMQNPRHLVRRRGQEARLRCSPMKGHSHVYWYRQLPEEGLKFMVYLQKENIIDESGMPKERFSAEFPKEGPSILRIQQVVRGDSAAYFCASSPPDSGADTQYFGPGTRLTVL.

The V gene is TRBV24-1, the J gene TRBJ2-3; the D gene is possibly TRBD2 (7 bases). The CDR3 runs 15 residues. Germline values: CDR1 KGHDR, CDR2 SFDVKD. Trimming stripped 3 bases from V and 1 base from J, with 10 bases between. CDR3 sequence (DNA): TGTGCCACCAGTGATGGGGGGGCCCGCACAGATACGCAGTATTTT. It yields the protein CATSDGGARTDTQYF.

This chain links TRBV5-1 with TRBJ2-3, with 11 positions matching TRBD2. The CDR3 extends over 16 amino acids. V dropped 0 bases and J dropped 3; count of bases not matched to a gene: 3. Germline V CDR1 and CDR2: SGHRS, YFSETQ. CDR3 protein: CASSLGPSGGTDTQYF. For the CDR3, the DNA is TGCGCCAGCAGCTTGGGGCCTAGCGGGGGGACAGATACGCAGTATTTT.

Of note for this clone: Germline is not matched at one junction end, which may reflect a read error. V usage is TRBV9 and J usage is TRBJ2-3; 7 nucleotides match TRBD2. The CDR3 covers 16 residues. CDR1 is SGDLS and CDR2 is YYNGEE in the germline V gene. CDR3 region: CASSLDWRGTPRGENF. CDR3 nucleotide sequence: TGTGCCAGCAGCCTAGATTGGCGGGGGACCCCCCGGGGGGAAAATTTT.

CDR3 nucleotide sequence: TGTGCCAGCAGAGGGCTAGCGGGAGGCAATGAGCAGTTCTTC. Translating gives CASRGLAGGNEQFF. The chain couples TRBV28 to TRBJ2-1; 11 positions match TRBD2. The CDR3 sequence is 14 residues long. J was trimmed by 6 bases and V by 6 bases; bases with no gene match: 4. Germline V CDR1 and CDR2: MDHEN, SYDVKM.

The chain recombines TRBV5-6 with TRBJ2-1, with TRBD1 matching over 12 bases. In germline, CDR1 is SGHDT, CDR2 YYEEEE. J lost 7 bases, V lost 4 bases, and 9 bases had no gene match. This CDR3 has 16 amino acids. CDR3 coding DNA: TGTGCCAGCAGCCTCCGGGACAGGGGGCTTCGAAATGAGCAGTTCTTC. It encodes CASSLRDRGLRNEQFF.

This chain uses TRBV3-1 (or the pseudogene TRBV3-2) with TRBJ2-5; TRBD2 agrees at 15 bases. The trim removed 4 bases at V and 4 bases at J, leaving 7 bases unmatched. Germline assignment: CDR1 LGHDT and CDR2 YNNKEL (reference sequence). The CDR3 extends over 17 amino acids. The DNA of the CDR3 is TGTGCCAGCAGCCTTCCGAGGACTAGCGGGAGGGGAGAGACCCAGTACTTC. This sequence encodes CASSLPRTSGRGETQYF.

In this sample, this clone turned up once. The CDR3 reads CASSPPGTPRSTGELFF. For the CDR3, the DNA is TGTGCCAGCTCACCTCCCGGGACACCGCGTAGCACCGGGGAGCTGTTTTTT. This sequence joins TRBV18 and TRBJ2-2; tentative D call: TRBD1 (6 bases). The CDR3 consists of 17 residues. Trimming took off 3 bases at V and 4 bases at J, with 18 bases between the two ends. Looked up from germline, CDR1 is KGHSH and CDR2 is LQKENI.

The chain employs TRBV6-2 or TRBV6-3 and TRBJ1-1, with TRBD1 identical over 10 bases. The CDR3 length is 15 residues. Germline V gene sequence: CDR1 MNHEY, CDR2 SVGEGT. Trimming removed 5 bases from V and 5 bases from J; junction bases left unmatched: 8. CDR3 in DNA: TGTGCCAGCAGTCCCGGGACAGGGGCCTCAACTGAAGCTTTCTTT. This sequence encodes CASSPGTGASTEAFF.

J is TRBJ2-5 and V is TRBV7-3; 8 bases agree with TRBD2. V shed 2 bases, J shed 1 base, and the junction held 3 bases outside the gene matches. Germline CDR1 and CDR2: SGHTA and FQGTGA. The CDR3 is made up of 15 amino acids. CDR3 in amino acids: CASSLAGGFQETQYF. The CDR3 DNA is TGTGCCAGCAGCTTAGCGGGGGGTTTCCAAGAGACCCAGTACTTC.

This clone turned up a few times. The chain joins TRBV7-2 to TRBJ2-7; maybe TRBD2 (6 bases). Germline values: CDR1 SGHTA, CDR2 FQGNSA. The CDR3 runs to 15 residues. The germline V and J ends were trimmed by 5 bases and 2 bases, with 16 bases remaining between them. CDR3 nucleotide sequence: TGTGCCAGCAGCCGCGGGGAGCTCTCCACCTACGAGCAGTACTTC. This sequence encodes CASSRGELSTYEQYF.

The chain recombines TRBV28 with TRBJ2-1; 11 bases map to TRBD1. The CDR3 is 15 amino acids. Per the germline V gene, CDR1 is MDHEN and CDR2 is SYDVKM. Losses at the gene ends were 5 bases for V and 4 bases for J; bases not matched to a gene: 4. For the CDR3, the DNA is TGTGCCAGCAGTAAAGGGACAGGGGGATACAATGAGCAGTTCTTC. As protein: CASSKGTGGYNEQFF.

The chain joins TRBV2 to TRBJ2-7; 10 bases are a match to TRBD2. V gave up 3 bases and J gave up 2 bases; unmatched junction bases: 4. CDR3 length equals 15 residues. Germline V CDR1 and CDR2: SNHLY, FYNNEI. This CDR3 is CASSEQRGGPYEQYF. The CDR3 DNA sequence: TGTGCCAGCAGTGAGCAGCGGGGGGGCCCCTACGAGCAGTACTTC.

The V and J genes are TRBV7-9 and TRBJ2-1; maybe TRBD2 (6 bases). The CDR3 runs 15 residues. Trimming shortened V by 5 bases and J by 9 bases, and 20 bases separated the two germline ends. Germline CDR1 SEHNR, CDR2 FQNEAQ (reference sequence). The CDR3 here is CASSQFRAGRGEQFF. CDR3 nucleotide sequence: TGTGCCAGCAGCCAGTTTAGGGCAGGGCGGGGTGAGCAGTTCTTC. The complete variable domain, with remaining parts taken from reference TRBV7-9 and TRBJ2-1, reads DTGVSQNPRHKITKRGQNVTFRCDPISEHNRLYWYRQTLGQGPEFLTYFQNEAQLEKSRLLSDRFSAERPKGSFSTLEIQRTEQGDSAMYLCASSQFRAGRGEQFFGPGTRLTVL.

This clone was counted once. This chain links TRBV18 with TRBJ1-3; no firm D call. The V gene lost 3 bases and the J gene lost 2 bases, with 11 bases spanning the gap. Germline V gene lookup returns CDR1 KGHSH and CDR2 LQKENI. The CDR3 is made up of 15 amino acids. The DNA for the CDR3 is TGTGCCAGCTCACCCGCTGATAGTGCTGGAAACACCATATATTTT. It is translated as CASSPADSAGNTIYF.

The chain joins TRBV19 to TRBJ1-1; D may be TRBD1 (6 bases). V gave up 4 bases and J gave up 3 bases, with 21 bases separating them. CDR3 length: 17 residues. In germline, CDR1 is LNHDA, CDR2 SQIVND (reference sequence). The CDR3 bases are TGTGCCAGTAGTACCCGAAAGGGGGGGCGCGGGGACACTGAAGCTTTCTTT. It codes for CASSTRKGGRGDTEAFF.

For the CDR3, the DNA is TGTGCCAGCAGTGACCCCCGTCAGGCTTCCAACTATGGCTACACCTTC. Translated, it gives CASSDPRQASNYGYTF. The gene calls are TRBV28 and TRBJ1-2; no definite D call. The germline V gene encodes CDR1 MDHEN and CDR2 SYDVKM. The CDR3 contains 16 residues. With 5 bases removed from V and 2 bases from J, the gap between germline ends came to 18 bases.